This T cell receptor (beta chain) was documented in a study of T cells in Graves' hyperthyroidism and ophthalmopathy. Whole-study results and caveats: The model identified upcoming ophthalmopathy a median approximately six months ahead of onset. A model built on 13 V-J features separated ophthalmopathy from stable hyperthyroidism.

Germline V gene sequence: CDR1 SEHNR, CDR2 FQNEAQ (reference sequence). The CDR3 consists of 10 residues. Deletions cut 8 bases from V and 16 bases from J, with 15 bases between. Fresh peripheral blood, approximately 9.1 ml, was the source of the PBMCs. Authors of the study amplified TCR beta CDR3 regions from RNA transcripts. The primer set for the first-round RT-PCR of the TCR CDR3 was HTBI. From the multiplex PCR reads, TCRdb called clonotypes with MiXCR, one entry per CDR3 protein. Seen here are a few hundred thousand distinct CDR3 sequences, more than 20% observed once, and the top ten hold approximately 26%. This clonotype has a count of ten or more. Its antigen is not known.

The sample taken for sequencing was blood. V and J are TRBV7-9 and TRBJ1-3, with D uncertain. This clonotype was obtained from a man younger than 35 with Graves' hyperthyroidism. The CDR3 sequence: CASSPDGVYF. The CDR3 coding sequence is TGTGCCAGCTCCCCGGATGGAGTGTATTTT.